This T cell receptor beta chain was recovered during a study of Tregs in tolerant kidney transplant recipients. This table comes from immunoSEQ multiplex PCR, and its TCRdb copy is limited to in-frame clones, with some not included. In the table there are about 88,000 clones, around nine tenths of which are singletons. Points on this clone: Its target is unknown.

Study outcomes and limitations: Biological reproducibility was not directly addressed in this study. Validation in larger populations is needed because few patients were studied.

Unstimulated Tregs (CD4+CD25+CD127-) and CD4+CD25- non-Tregs were sorted from PBMCs. The sample comprised CD8+ T cells from blood. The origin of this receptor is a human donor in good health.

The CDR3 nucleotides are TGTGCCAGCAATACTAACGACCCCACAGATACGCAGTATTTT. It codes for CASNTNDPTDTQYF. The V call is TRBV2, the J call TRBJ2-3; no definite D call. This CDR3 has 14 residues. Trimming took 7 bases from V and 2 from J, leaving 13 bases between them. Germline loops: CDR1 SNHLY, CDR2 FYNNEI.